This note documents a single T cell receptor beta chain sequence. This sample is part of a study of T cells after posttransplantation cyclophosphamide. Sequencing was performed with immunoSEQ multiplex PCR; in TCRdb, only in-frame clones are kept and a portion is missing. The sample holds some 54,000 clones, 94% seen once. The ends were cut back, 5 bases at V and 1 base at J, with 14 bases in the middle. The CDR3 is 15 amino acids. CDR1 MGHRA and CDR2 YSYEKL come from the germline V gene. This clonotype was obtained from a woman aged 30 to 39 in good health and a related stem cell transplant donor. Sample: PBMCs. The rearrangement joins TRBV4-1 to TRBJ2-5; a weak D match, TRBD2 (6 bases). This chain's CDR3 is CASSSPGGVQETQYF. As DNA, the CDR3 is TGCGCCAGCAGCTCCCCCGGCGGGGTCCAAGAGACCCAGTACTTC.